Listed below are T cell receptor beta chains from one sample, sequenced in a study of response to subunit inactivated influenza vaccine. One entry per CDR3 protein results from TCRdb running MiXCR on the RT-PCR reads. The data show more than 400,000 distinct CDR3 sequences, less than 7.5% seen once. This sample comprised PBMCs from blood, obtained approximately 25 months after vaccination. Receptors were obtained from a man between 50 and 69 years old who received an inactivated influenza vaccine. Each CDR3 is given with its conserved first and last residue. D genes are given only for firm matches. Rows may omit the clone size; those that give it use once, few, many or a size class.

CDR3aa: CSATGGGDAGNTIYF
CDR3nt: TGCAGCGCAACAGGAGGGGGCGACGCTGGAAACACCATATATTTT
j_gene: TRBJ1-3
abundance: -
v_gene: TRBV29-1
d_gene: TRBD1

CDR3aa: CASSRLSGYTF
CDR3nt: TGTGCCAGCAGCAGACTTAGCGGCTACACCTTC
j_gene: TRBJ1-2
abundance: few
v_gene: TRBV5-8
d_gene: -

CDR3aa: CASSQALKGPNSPLHF
CDR3nt: TGTGCCAGCAGCCAAGCTCTCAAAGGTCCTAATTCACCCCTCCACTTT
j_gene: TRBJ1-6
abundance: -
v_gene: TRBV4-2
d_gene: -

CDR3aa: CASSVAGGREKLFF
CDR3nt: TGTGCCAGCAGTGTGGCGGGGGGTAGGGAAAAACTGTTTTTT
j_gene: TRBJ1-4
abundance: -
v_gene: TRBV2
d_gene: -

CDR3aa: CASSLSTGPETQYF
CDR3nt: TGCGCCAGCAGCTTGAGTACAGGTCCTGAGACCCAGTACTTC
j_gene: TRBJ2-5
abundance: -
v_gene: TRBV5-1
d_gene: -

CDR3aa: CASSRGPGRTNYGYTF
CDR3nt: TGTGCCAGCAGCAGAGGACCGGGACGGACGAACTATGGCTACACCTTC
j_gene: TRBJ1-2
abundance: -
v_gene: TRBV7-6
d_gene: -

CDR3aa: CASRQLPTDTQYF
CDR3nt: TGTGCCAGCAGACAACTACCCACAGATACGCAGTATTTT
j_gene: TRBJ2-3
abundance: few
v_gene: TRBV27
d_gene: -

CDR3aa: CSVRGIPDTQYF
CDR3nt: TGCAGTGTCCGGGGGATCCCAGATACGCAGTATTTT
j_gene: TRBJ2-3
abundance: few
v_gene: TRBV20-1
d_gene: -

CDR3aa: CSVAGPNQPQHF
CDR3nt: TGCAGCGTCGCCGGGCCAAATCAGCCCCAGCATTTT
j_gene: TRBJ1-5
abundance: many
v_gene: TRBV29-1
d_gene: -

CDR3aa: CASKIAGVIGELFF
CDR3nt: TGTGCCAGCAAAATAGCGGGAGTAATCGGGGAGCTGTTTTTT
j_gene: TRBJ2-2
abundance: -
v_gene: TRBV12-3/TRBV12-4
d_gene: TRBD2

CDR3aa: CASAPGGPDTQYF
CDR3nt: TGTGCCAGCGCCCCGGGAGGGCCAGATACGCAGTATTTT
j_gene: TRBJ2-3
abundance: -
v_gene: TRBV28
d_gene: TRBD2

CDR3aa: CASSFAGGAGYEQYF
CDR3nt: TGTGCCAGCAGTTTTGCAGGGGGCGCTGGCTACGAGCAGTACTTC
j_gene: TRBJ2-7
abundance: -
v_gene: TRBV12-3/TRBV12-4
d_gene: TRBD1

CDR3aa: CASSRGQGVTDTQYF
CDR3nt: TGCGCCAGCAGCAGGGGACAGGGCGTTACAGATACGCAGTATTTT
j_gene: TRBJ2-3
abundance: many
v_gene: TRBV5-1
d_gene: TRBD1

CDR3aa: CASSLAGQGDYEQYF
CDR3nt: TGCGCCAGCAGCTTGGCGGGACAGGGGGACTACGAGCAGTACTTC
j_gene: TRBJ2-7
abundance: many
v_gene: TRBV5-1
d_gene: TRBD1

CDR3aa: CASSAGTENNEKLFF
CDR3nt: TGTGCCAGCAGTGCCGGGACGGAGAATAATGAAAAACTGTTTTTT
j_gene: TRBJ1-4
abundance: -
v_gene: TRBV12-3/TRBV12-4
d_gene: -

CDR3aa: CASRGPGLAVGEQYF
CDR3nt: TGCGCCAGCAGGGGTCCGGGGCTAGCGGTGGGCGAGCAGTACTTC
j_gene: TRBJ2-7
abundance: -
v_gene: TRBV10-2
d_gene: TRBD2

CDR3aa: CAWSWGTVYEQYF
CDR3nt: TGTGCCTGGAGTTGGGGGACAGTCTACGAGCAGTACTTC
j_gene: TRBJ2-7
abundance: -
v_gene: TRBV30
d_gene: TRBD1

CDR3aa: CASSRRGIGGGEQFF
CDR3nt: TGTGCCAGCAGCCGAAGAGGTATCGGGGGGGGTGAGCAGTTCTTC
j_gene: TRBJ2-1
abundance: -
v_gene: TRBV3-1
d_gene: TRBD2